This entry describes one T cell receptor beta chain. Original data processing: Nucleated cell number was recorded as an estimate derived from reference gene primer amplification. Method: immunoSEQ multiplex PCR; TCRdb's copy keeps in-frame clones and lacks some. That table gives V, J and clone size, and the DNA gave D and trimming. This table has approximately 82,000 clones, 80% to 90% appearing once. This specimen belongs to a study of blood T cell repertoires in COVID-19. Material: peripheral blood. The sequence derives from a human donor in a cohort sampled during active COVID-19.

As DNA, the CDR3 is TGTGCCAGCAGCCAAGCGGACAGTAACTATGGCTACACCTTC. It specifies CASSQADSNYGYTF. The V and J genes are TRBV3-1 (or the pseudogene TRBV3-2) and TRBJ1-2, with D perhaps TRBD1 (6 bases). Germline V gene data show CDR1 as LGHDT and CDR2 as YNNKEL (reference sequence). The CDR3 consists of 14 residues. V lost 1 base, J lost 1 base, and 7 bases lay in between.